This is a list of T cell receptor beta chains from one sample in a study of post-analysis software for immune sequencing data. TCRdb used MiXCR to reprocess the PCR reads, holding one entry per CDR3 protein. The sample includes about 540,000 distinct CDR3 sequences, approximately 34% seen only once; the top ten take under 7%. The sample taken for sequencing was blood. The receptors derive from a girl aged 2 to 17 with multiple sclerosis. The CDR3 runs from the conserved cysteine through the conserved F or W. The order of the fields is V gene, clone size, D gene, J gene, CDR3 DNA, CDR3 protein. A D gene is named only where the DNA matches it firmly. Clone size is not always given. Where it is, it says once, few, many or a class for expanded clones.

v_call: TRBV3-1; clone_size: few; d_call: .; j_call: TRBJ1-1; cdr3_nt: TGTGCCAGCAGCGATGACACTGGGACTGAAGCTTTCTTT; cdr3_aa: CASSDDTGTEAFF
v_call: TRBV3-1; clone_size: few; d_call: .; j_call: TRBJ2-7; cdr3_nt: TGTGCCAGCAGCCGAAGACCGTCTGGTGGCGAGCAGTACTTC; cdr3_aa: CASSRRPSGGEQYF
v_call: TRBV27; clone_size: once; d_call: TRBD1; j_call: TRBJ2-3; cdr3_nt: TGTGCCAGCAGTTTATCGCAGGGGGGCACAGATACGCAGTATTTT; cdr3_aa: CASSLSQGGTDTQYF
v_call: TRBV11-2; clone_size: .; d_call: .; j_call: TRBJ1-4; cdr3_nt: TGTGCCAGCAGCTTAGCCGTCGCGGGGACTAATGAAAAACTGTTTTTT; cdr3_aa: CASSLAVAGTNEKLFF
v_call: TRBV20-1; clone_size: few; d_call: TRBD1; j_call: TRBJ1-2; cdr3_nt: TGCAGTGCTTTCGACAGGGCACAAGGAGATGGCTACACCTTC; cdr3_aa: CSAFDRAQGDGYTF
v_call: TRBV25-1; clone_size: many; d_call: .; j_call: TRBJ2-3; cdr3_nt: TGTGCCAGCAGTGTCGGGAACACAGATACGCAGTATTTT; cdr3_aa: CASSVGNTDTQYF
v_call: TRBV5-6; clone_size: .; d_call: .; j_call: TRBJ2-5; cdr3_nt: TGTGCCAGCAGCCCGGACAGACTTTTACGGGCCCAGTACTTC; cdr3_aa: CASSPDRLLRAQYF
v_call: TRBV12-3/TRBV12-4; clone_size: .; d_call: TRBD2; j_call: TRBJ2-3; cdr3_nt: TGTGCCAGCAGCCCGGGACTAGCGGGGGTTCGAGATACGCAGTATTTT; cdr3_aa: CASSPGLAGVRDTQYF
v_call: TRBV7-9; clone_size: .; d_call: .; j_call: TRBJ2-7; cdr3_nt: TGTGCCAGCAGTTTTCTCTGGGACGAGCAGTACTTC; cdr3_aa: CASSFLWDEQYF
v_call: TRBV6-1; clone_size: .; d_call: TRBD2; j_call: TRBJ2-1; cdr3_nt: TGTGCCAGCAGTGGAGCGGGGGTCTCTTACAATGAGCAGTTCTTC; cdr3_aa: CASSGAGVSYNEQFF
v_call: TRBV20-1; clone_size: few; d_call: .; j_call: TRBJ2-3; cdr3_nt: TGCAGCCTTTTTGGTACGCAGTATTTT; cdr3_aa: CSLFGTQYF
v_call: TRBV7-9; clone_size: .; d_call: .; j_call: TRBJ2-5; cdr3_nt: TGTGCCAGCAGCTTAGATCGCATGGGGAAAGAGACCCAGTACTTC; cdr3_aa: CASSLDRMGKETQYF
v_call: TRBV7-3; clone_size: .; d_call: .; j_call: TRBJ2-3; cdr3_nt: TGTGCCAGCCGGGATGGCACAGATACGCAGTATTTT; cdr3_aa: CASRDGTDTQYF
v_call: TRBV20-1; clone_size: .; d_call: TRBD1; j_call: TRBJ1-5; cdr3_nt: TGCAGTGCAGGGACAGGGTTAGATCAGCCCCAGCATTTT; cdr3_aa: CSAGTGLDQPQHF
v_call: TRBV20-1; clone_size: few; d_call: TRBD2; j_call: TRBJ2-3; cdr3_nt: TGCAGTGCTAGTAGCCTAGCGGAAAGCACAGGTACGCAGTATTTT; cdr3_aa: CSASSLAESTGTQYF
v_call: TRBV20-1; clone_size: once; d_call: TRBD2; j_call: TRBJ2-1; cdr3_nt: TGCAGTGCTCGGACTAGCGGGGGGACCTACAATGAGCAGTTCTTC; cdr3_aa: CSARTSGGTYNEQFF
v_call: TRBV5-1; clone_size: .; d_call: TRBD2; j_call: TRBJ2-3; cdr3_nt: TGCGCCAGCAGCGTGGGGACTAGCGGGGGGGCTAGCACAGATACGCAGTATTTT; cdr3_aa: CASSVGTSGGASTDTQYF
v_call: TRBV29-1; clone_size: few; d_call: .; j_call: TRBJ2-5; cdr3_nt: TGCAGCGTTGGGGGACCCTCGGGAGAGACCCAGTACTTC; cdr3_aa: CSVGGPSGETQYF
v_call: TRBV5-1; clone_size: .; d_call: TRBD1; j_call: TRBJ1-4; cdr3_nt: TGCGCCAGCAGCGTGACAGGGGGCGCGGCTAATGAAAAACTGTTTTTT; cdr3_aa: CASSVTGGAANEKLFF
v_call: TRBV9; clone_size: .; d_call: TRBD1; j_call: TRBJ1-2; cdr3_nt: TGTGCCAGCAGTGCAGGGGGCGTAGGGTATGGCTACACCTTC; cdr3_aa: CASSAGGVGYGYTF
v_call: TRBV27; clone_size: .; d_call: .; j_call: TRBJ2-7; cdr3_nt: TGTGCCAGCAGTCCTCATACCTACTCCTACGAGCAGTACTTC; cdr3_aa: CASSPHTYSYEQYF
v_call: TRBV7-3; clone_size: few; d_call: .; j_call: TRBJ1-2; cdr3_nt: TGTGCCAGTCAATATGGGGCCCAGGGAGGCTATGGCTACACCTTC; cdr3_aa: CASQYGAQGGYGYTF
v_call: TRBV4-1; clone_size: .; d_call: .; j_call: TRBJ2-7; cdr3_nt: TGCGCCAGCGGCCCCTCCTACGAGCAGTACTTC; cdr3_aa: CASGPSYEQYF
v_call: TRBV3-1; clone_size: .; d_call: .; j_call: TRBJ1-5; cdr3_nt: TGTGCCAGCAGCCAAGACTTGCAGCCCCAGCATTTT; cdr3_aa: CASSQDLQPQHF
v_call: TRBV5-1; clone_size: few; d_call: .; j_call: TRBJ2-7; cdr3_nt: TGCGCCAGCAGCTTGGTTCCAGGGAGCTCCTACGAGCAGTACTTC; cdr3_aa: CASSLVPGSSYEQYF
v_call: TRBV18; clone_size: many; d_call: TRBD2; j_call: TRBJ2-1; cdr3_nt: TGTGCCAGCTCACCGGGACTAGCGAGACACAGCTCCTACAATGAGCAGTTCTTC; cdr3_aa: CASSPGLARHSSYNEQFF
v_call: TRBV20-1; clone_size: few; d_call: TRBD2; j_call: TRBJ2-3; cdr3_nt: TGCAGTGCTAGAGTGACTAGCGGGGCAGATACGCAGTATTTT; cdr3_aa: CSARVTSGADTQYF
v_call: TRBV20-1; clone_size: .; d_call: .; j_call: TRBJ1-2; cdr3_nt: TGCAGTGCTCCAAAGGGCGGGGCATTCGGCTACACCTTC; cdr3_aa: CSAPKGGAFGYTF
v_call: TRBV7-9; clone_size: .; d_call: TRBD2; j_call: TRBJ2-1; cdr3_nt: TGTGCCAGCAGCCCCGGACTAGCGGGGGGGTACTCCTACAATGAGCAGTTCTTC; cdr3_aa: CASSPGLAGGYSYNEQFF
v_call: TRBV6-5; clone_size: few; d_call: .; j_call: TRBJ2-3; cdr3_nt: TGTGCCAGCAGTTACTCGCCACCCTCCGGTGTCACAGATACGCAGTATTTT; cdr3_aa: CASSYSPPSGVTDTQYF
v_call: TRBV10-3; clone_size: many; d_call: .; j_call: TRBJ2-3; cdr3_nt: TGTGCCATCAGTTCACAGAGGACAGATACGCAGTATTTT; cdr3_aa: CAISSQRTDTQYF
v_call: TRBV7-9; clone_size: .; d_call: TRBD2; j_call: TRBJ2-1; cdr3_nt: TGTGCCAGCAGCTCGACTAGCGGGGTCTATAATGAGCAGTTCTTC; cdr3_aa: CASSSTSGVYNEQFF
v_call: TRBV3-1; clone_size: .; d_call: .; j_call: TRBJ2-5; cdr3_nt: TGTGCCAGCAGCCAAGATTTTGCGCAAGAGACCCAGTACTTC; cdr3_aa: CASSQDFAQETQYF
v_call: TRBV6-5; clone_size: .; d_call: .; j_call: TRBJ2-3; cdr3_nt: TGTGCCAGCACCTCCCGATCAGGGGCGAGCACAGATACGCAGTATTTT; cdr3_aa: CASTSRSGASTDTQYF
v_call: TRBV4-1; clone_size: .; d_call: .; j_call: TRBJ2-3; cdr3_nt: TGCGCCAGCAGCAAAACGGGAACTACAGATACGCAGTATTTT; cdr3_aa: CASSKTGTTDTQYF
v_call: TRBV12-3/TRBV12-4; clone_size: few; d_call: .; j_call: TRBJ2-3; cdr3_nt: TGTGCCAGCAGTTTCCACGGGAAAGGGGCAGATACGCAGTATTTT; cdr3_aa: CASSFHGKGADTQYF